The 2 T cell receptor beta chains in this list originate from one sample, sequenced in a study of T cell changes during pregnancy in multiple sclerosis (dated by TCRdb to between 2018 and 2021). Library preparation employed the immunoSEQ multiplex PCR assay. The table was pulled from immuneACCESS by TCRdb, which kept in-frame rearrangements only. Such tables lose some clones; where checked, under half of the loss comes from unresolved V genes, and the rest has no known cause. In this sample the table shows approximately 89,000 clones, roughly 94% of which occur a single time. In total, the top ten clones hold under 0.85% of the sample. The specimen was peripheral blood, collected in the third trimester of pregnancy. These receptors all stem from a female donor with multiple sclerosis, enrolled in a pregnancy study.

The chain combines TRBV19 with TRBJ1-2, with D tentatively TRBD1 (6 bases). V was shortened by 7 bases and J by 2 bases, with 14 bases between the two germline ends. Germline CDR1 and CDR2: LNHDA and SQIVND (reference sequence). The CDR3 spans 14 residues. CDR3 protein: CASNPTGSNYGYTF. The DNA for the CDR3 is TGTGCCAGTAACCCGACAGGCTCAAACTATGGCTACACCTTC.

The rearrangement uses TRBV29-1 and TRBJ2-7, with D unclear. Germline lookup yields CDR1 SQVTM and CDR2 ANQGSEA. Trimming removed 3 bases at V and 4 bases at J, with 7 bases between. This CDR3 has 11 residues. The CDR3 nucleotides read TGCAGCGTTGATACGAGGTACGAGCAGTACTTC. It is translated as CSVDTRYEQYF.